The 29 T cell receptor beta chains below were found in one sample sequenced in a study of cytomegalovirus exposure and HLA in healthy donors. The PCR was carried out with 60 Vbeta primers and 13 Jbeta primers. Only in-frame clones appear in the TCRdb table, and some are missing; sequencing was by immunoSEQ multiplex PCR. The sample contains tens of thousands of clones, roughly two thirds of which appear only once. Specimen: PBMCs. Receptor source: a man aged 55 to 70 in good health and CMV-seropositive.

This sequence joins TRBV9 and TRBJ2-3; 11 nucleotides line up with TRBD2. Germline V lookup: CDR1 SGDLS, CDR2 YYNGEE. The CDR3 has 16 amino acids. The J segment lost 5 bases and the V segment lost 1 base, leaving 6 bases of the junction unmatched. CDR3 bases: TGTGCCAGCAGCGTATTCACCGGGACTAGCGGAGATACGCAGTATTTT. The encoded protein is CASSVFTGTSGDTQYF.

Only one count was recorded for this clone. This chain joins TRBV5-1 and TRBJ2-1; TRBD1 aligns across 8 bases. J was trimmed by 2 bases and V by 2 bases; bases with no gene match: 9. The germline V gene has CDR1 SGHRS and CDR2 YFSETQ. CDR3 length: 17 residues. The CDR3 here is CASSLYLDRGAYNEQFF. DNA for the CDR3: TGCGCCAGCAGCTTATACCTCGACAGGGGCGCCTACAATGAGCAGTTCTTC.

The chain employs TRBV20-1 and TRBJ2-1; a possible D gene is TRBD2 (5 bases). The CDR3 covers 10 residues. The V end lost 6 bases, the J end lost 8 bases, and 8 bases lay between the germline ends. Germline CDR1 DFQATT, CDR2 SNEGSKA (reference sequence). CDR3: CSAAADEQFF. CDR3 sequence (DNA): TGCAGTGCAGCGGCAGATGAGCAGTTCTTC.

V and J are TRBV10-1 and TRBJ1-4; 12 positions agree with TRBD1. The CDR3 totals 19 residues. Germline values: CDR1 WNHNN, CDR2 SYGVQD (reference sequence). J was trimmed by 2 bases and V by 2 bases; bases with no gene match: 9. The CDR3 here is CASSEEEGTGGSTNEKLFF. In DNA form, the CDR3 reads TGCGCCAGCAGTGAGGAGGAAGGGACAGGGGGCTCGACTAATGAAAAACTGTTTTTT.

The chain links TRBV5-1 to TRBJ1-5; D remains ambiguous. Trimming took off 4 bases at V and 3 bases at J, with 8 bases between the two ends. The CDR3 consists of 13 residues. CDR1 is SGHRS and CDR2 is YFSETQ in the germline V gene. The DNA for the CDR3 is TGCGCCAGCAGCCTTGACAACAATCAGCCCCAGCATTTT. It is translated as CASSLDNNQPQHF. Full variable domain (outside the CDR3, taken from reference TRBV5-1 and TRBJ1-5): KAGVTQTPRYLIKTRGQQVTLSCSPISGHRSVSWYQQTPGQGLQFLFEYFSETQRNKGNFPGRFSGRQFSNSRSEMNVSTLELGDSALYLCASSLDNNQPQHFGDGTRLSIL.

The chain carries TRBV11-2 and TRBJ2-3; TRBD1 agrees at 7 bases. The CDR3 totals 16 residues. V was pared by 5 bases and J by 0 bases, with 8 bases of the junction left unmatched. The germline gives CDR1 SGHAT, CDR2 FQNNGV. CDR3 loop: CASSLGQYPSTDTQYF. CDR3 sequence (DNA): TGTGCCAGCAGCCTGGGACAGTACCCTAGCACAGATACGCAGTATTTT.

The CDR3 DNA follows: TGTGCCAGCAGTGAATCGGGGAGCTCCTACAATGAGCAGTTCTTC. It encodes CASSESGSSYNEQFF. The gene calls are TRBV2 and TRBJ2-1; tentatively, D is TRBD2 (5 bases). The CDR3 is 15 amino acids. Germline-derived CDR1 and CDR2 are SNHLY and FYNNEI. V was pared by 2 bases and J by 0 bases, with 8 bases between.

V gene TRBV10-3 combines with J gene TRBJ2-5; 10 bases are a match to TRBD1. This CDR3 comprises 15 residues. V gave up 6 bases and J gave up 4 bases; unmatched junction bases: 8. Germline V gives CDR1 ENHRY, CDR2 SYGVKD. The CDR3 reads CAISRGQGRAETQYF. CDR3 nucleotide sequence: TGTGCCATCAGCCGGGGACAGGGGCGGGCAGAGACCCAGTACTTC.

This clone was seen a handful of times. This chain links TRBV6-1 with TRBJ1-1; TRBD1 aligns across 7 bases. J lost 3 bases, V lost 7 bases, and 11 bases had no gene match. CDR3 length equals 15 residues. Germline V lookup: CDR1 MNHNS, CDR2 SASEGT. For the CDR3, the DNA is TGTGCCAGCATGGCCCCAGGCAGGGGGGACACTGAAGCTTTCTTT. Protein: CASMAPGRGDTEAFF.

The chain recombines TRBV5-1 with TRBJ2-7; 12 bases agree with TRBD2. The CDR3 is 15 residues long. V shed 3 bases, J shed 5 bases, and the junction held 6 bases outside the gene matches. Per the germline V gene, CDR1 is SGHRS and CDR2 is YFSETQ. CDR3 DNA sequence: TGCGCCAGCAGCTCCACTAGCGGGAGGTCCCACGAGCAGTACTTC. Translated, it gives CASSSTSGRSHEQYF. Based on the CDR3 plus reference TRBV5-1 and TRBJ2-7, the full variable domain is KAGVTQTPRYLIKTRGQQVTLSCSPISGHRSVSWYQQTPGQGLQFLFEYFSETQRNKGNFPGRFSGRQFSNSRSEMNVSTLELGDSALYLCASSSTSGRSHEQYFGPGTRLTVT.

The chain couples TRBV19 to TRBJ1-1, with D maybe TRBD1 (6 bases). Germline V gene data show CDR1 as LNHDA and CDR2 as SQIVND (reference sequence). V lost 1 base, J lost 0 bases, and 9 bases lay in between. The CDR3 totals 15 residues. The CDR3 nucleotides read TGTGCCAGTAGTATAGGGACAGTCATGAACACTGAAGCTTTCTTT. This sequence encodes CASSIGTVMNTEAFF.

The chain has TRBV6-1 and TRBJ2-7; 8 positions agree with TRBD1. Germline V gene sequence: CDR1 MNHNS, CDR2 SASEGT. CDR3 size: 14 residues. V dropped 6 bases and J dropped 3; count of bases not matched to a gene: 7. CDR3 sequence reads: CASRHIDRGYEQYF. Written as DNA, the CDR3 is TGTGCCAGCAGACACATAGACAGGGGCTACGAGCAGTACTTC.

The rearrangement links TRBV18 to TRBJ1-2; D is ambiguous. This CDR3 comprises 12 residues. Trimming shortened V by 2 bases and J by 13 bases, and 14 bases separated the two germline ends. The germline V gene has CDR1 KGHSH and CDR2 LQKENI. The CDR3 DNA is TGTGCCAGCTCACCAAAAGGAACCGAGGGCACCTTC. Its protein product is CASSPKGTEGTF.

In its sample, this clone was seen a few times. J is TRBJ2-1 and V is TRBV7-2, with TRBD2 matching over 15 bases. The CDR3 spans 15 residues. Germline lookup yields CDR1 SGHTA and CDR2 FQGNSA. V was pared by 5 bases and J by 6 bases, with 2 bases of the junction left unmatched. DNA for the CDR3: TGTGCCAGCAGCCCGGGACTAGCGGGAGGCAATGAGCAGTTCTTC. This sequence encodes CASSPGLAGGNEQFF. Full variable domain (missing parts from reference TRBV7-2 and TRBJ2-1): GAGVSQSPSNKVTEKGKDVELRCDPISGHTALYWYRQSLGQGLEFLIYFQGNSAPDKSGLPSDRFSAERTGGSVSTLTIQRTQQEDSAVYLCASSPGLAGGNEQFFGPGTRLTVL.

The rearrangement joins TRBV25-1 to TRBJ1-1; no clear D gene. Trimming left V 6 bases short and J 0 bases short, with 14 bases between. The germline V gene has CDR1 MGHDK and CDR2 SYGVNS. The CDR3 runs to 15 residues. CDR3 in DNA: TGTGCCAGCAGCCCAATCGGGAATATGAACACTGAAGCTTTCTTT. The encoded protein is CASSPIGNMNTEAFF.

V is TRBV6-6 and J is TRBJ2-5; 7 nucleotides align to TRBD2. The J call could be wrong; TRBJ2-7 is a better fit for the DNA end. The CDR3 totals 14 residues. The germline V gene has CDR1 MNHNY and CDR2 SVGAGI (reference sequence). The CDR3 DNA is TGTGCCAGCAGGGGGGTCCGGGGGGCCTACGAGCAGTACTTC. It is translated as CASRGVRGAYEQYF.

J is TRBJ2-3 and V is TRBV7-9; 7 bases align to TRBD2. The CDR3 totals 17 residues. The V gene end was trimmed by 5 bases and the J gene end by 2 bases; junction bases not matched to a gene: 13. The germline gives CDR1 SEHNR, CDR2 FQNEAQ (reference sequence). CDR3 residues: CASSPWVIAGYTDTQYF. DNA for the CDR3: TGTGCCAGCAGCCCATGGGTTATAGCGGGTTACACAGATACGCAGTATTTT.

V is TRBV7-2 and J is TRBJ2-7; D gene unclear. The V end lost 6 bases, the J end lost 3 bases, and 15 bases lay between the germline ends. Germline loops: CDR1 SGHTA, CDR2 FQGNSA. The CDR3 is 14 residues long. The CDR3 here is CASSQNQFLYEQYF. In nucleotides, the CDR3 is TGTGCCAGCAGTCAGAACCAATTCCTCTACGAGCAGTACTTC.

This clone occurred a few times. The chain's CDR3 is CASSKGGTGCEKLFF. In DNA, the CDR3 is TGCGCCAGCAGTAAAGGGGGGACAGGGTGCGAAAAACTGTTTTTT. This chain connects TRBV10-1 to TRBJ1-4; 9 bases are shared with TRBD1. J was trimmed by 8 bases and V by 5 bases; bases with no gene match: 9. The CDR3 is made up of 15 amino acids. Germline V lookup: CDR1 WNHNN, CDR2 SYGVQD (reference sequence).

The chain carries TRBV19 and TRBJ2-5; 7 nucleotides agree with TRBD1. The CDR3 length is 15 residues. From germline, CDR1 is LNHDA and CDR2 SQIVND (reference sequence). The junction had 9 bases not matched to a gene; V was cut back by 6 bases and J by 2 bases. This chain's CDR3 is CASSIRGRQQETQYF. The DNA of the CDR3 is TGTGCCAGTAGCATTAGGGGGCGGCAACAAGAGACCCAGTACTTC.

The rearrangement joins TRBV7-9 to TRBJ2-7; no definite D call. Trimming took 7 bases from V and 3 from J, leaving 19 bases between them. The CDR3 sequence is 15 residues long. Per the germline V gene, CDR1 is SEHNR and CDR2 is FQNEAQ (reference sequence). The CDR3 nucleotides read TGTGCCAGCACCGCTGGAAACAGTTTCCTCTACGAGCAGTACTTC. Protein sequence: CASTAGNSFLYEQYF.

The chain recombines TRBV5-6 with TRBJ2-1; no reliable D call. Germline loops: CDR1 SGHDT, CDR2 YYEEEE. Trimming stripped 1 base from V and 8 bases from J, with 4 bases between. CDR3 size: 11 residues. CDR3 loop: CASSLLDEQFF. The CDR3 DNA reads TGTGCCAGCAGCTTGCTCGATGAGCAGTTCTTC.

The rearrangement links TRBV12-5 to TRBJ1-1; 9 bases agree with TRBD1. The CDR3 extends over 12 amino acids. V shed 5 bases and J 7 bases; nucleotides not matched to a gene: 2. The germline V gene has CDR1 LGHNT and CDR2 FRNRAP. CDR3 coding DNA: TGTGCTAGTGGTCTGGGACAGGGTGAAGCTTTCTTT. Protein product: CASGLGQGEAFF.

The chain carries TRBV7-6 and TRBJ1-1; TRBD1 matches at 9 bases. Germline CDR1 is SGHVS and CDR2 is FNYEAQ. V shed 4 bases, J shed 11 bases, and the junction held 14 bases outside the gene matches. The CDR3 has 15 amino acids. CDR3 in amino acids: CASSSLQGAIPRAFF. The CDR3 DNA follows: TGTGCCAGCAGCTCTCTACAGGGGGCGATTCCCCGGGCTTTCTTT.

This chain links TRBV6-5 with TRBJ1-3, with TRBD1 as a possible D gene (6 bases). The CDR3 has 16 amino acids. Germline CDR1 is MNHEY and CDR2 is SVGAGI. Trimming shortened V by 0 bases and J by 3 bases, and 12 bases separated the two germline ends. This chain's CDR3 is CASSYSGGPGGNTIYF. The CDR3 DNA reads TGTGCCAGCAGTTACTCGGGGGGGCCGGGTGGAAACACCATATATTTT.

The genes are TRBV11-2 and TRBJ2-7, with 9 bases aligning to TRBD1. Trimming took 6 bases from V and 2 from J; bases not matched to a gene: 8. Germline V gene lookup returns CDR1 SGHAT and CDR2 FQNNGV. The CDR3 length is 15 residues. As DNA, the CDR3 is TGTGCCAGCAGTCTATCAGGGACAGGGACCTACGAGCAGTACTTC. Amino acids: CASSLSGTGTYEQYF. The whole variable domain, remainder taken from reference TRBV11-2 and TRBJ2-7, is EAGVAQSPRYKIIEKRQSVAFWCNPISGHATLYWYQQILGQGPKLLIQFQNNGVVDDSQLPKDRFSAERLKGVDSTLKIQPAKLEDSAVYLCASSLSGTGTYEQYFGPGTRLTVT.

A note on this clone: This is likely a read error, given that the CDR3 carries no conserved phenylalanine or tryptophan at its end. V is TRBV28 and J is TRBJ2-7; 7 bases are a match to TRBD1. Germline V CDR1 and CDR2: MDHEN, SYDVKM. The junction had 9 bases not matched to a gene; V was cut back by 10 bases and J by 3 bases. The CDR3 is 13 residues long. The CDR3 loop is CATEPGQSYEQYL. The CDR3 DNA sequence: TGTGCCACCGAGCCGGGACAGAGCTACGAGCAGTACCTC.

This clone has a handful of counts. CDR3 amino acids: CASRGGQGALGYTF. The DNA of the CDR3 is TGTGCCAGCAGGGGCGGACAGGGGGCGCTGGGCTACACCTTC. The gene calls are TRBV5-5 and TRBJ1-2; 11 bases line up with TRBD1. The CDR3 contains 14 residues. Germline CDR1 SGHKS, CDR2 YYEKEE (reference sequence). V trimming: 5 bases; J trimming: 8 bases; junction bases outside the gene matches: 8.

The V and J genes are TRBV4-1 and TRBJ2-7, with no clear D. Per the germline V gene, CDR1 is MGHRA and CDR2 is YSYEKL. This CDR3 contains 15 residues. V lost 4 bases and J lost 5, with 18 bases in between. The CDR3 loop reads CASSPSIVSLDEQYF. In DNA form, the CDR3 reads TGCGCCAGCAGCCCGAGTATAGTCTCCCTAGACGAGCAGTACTTC.